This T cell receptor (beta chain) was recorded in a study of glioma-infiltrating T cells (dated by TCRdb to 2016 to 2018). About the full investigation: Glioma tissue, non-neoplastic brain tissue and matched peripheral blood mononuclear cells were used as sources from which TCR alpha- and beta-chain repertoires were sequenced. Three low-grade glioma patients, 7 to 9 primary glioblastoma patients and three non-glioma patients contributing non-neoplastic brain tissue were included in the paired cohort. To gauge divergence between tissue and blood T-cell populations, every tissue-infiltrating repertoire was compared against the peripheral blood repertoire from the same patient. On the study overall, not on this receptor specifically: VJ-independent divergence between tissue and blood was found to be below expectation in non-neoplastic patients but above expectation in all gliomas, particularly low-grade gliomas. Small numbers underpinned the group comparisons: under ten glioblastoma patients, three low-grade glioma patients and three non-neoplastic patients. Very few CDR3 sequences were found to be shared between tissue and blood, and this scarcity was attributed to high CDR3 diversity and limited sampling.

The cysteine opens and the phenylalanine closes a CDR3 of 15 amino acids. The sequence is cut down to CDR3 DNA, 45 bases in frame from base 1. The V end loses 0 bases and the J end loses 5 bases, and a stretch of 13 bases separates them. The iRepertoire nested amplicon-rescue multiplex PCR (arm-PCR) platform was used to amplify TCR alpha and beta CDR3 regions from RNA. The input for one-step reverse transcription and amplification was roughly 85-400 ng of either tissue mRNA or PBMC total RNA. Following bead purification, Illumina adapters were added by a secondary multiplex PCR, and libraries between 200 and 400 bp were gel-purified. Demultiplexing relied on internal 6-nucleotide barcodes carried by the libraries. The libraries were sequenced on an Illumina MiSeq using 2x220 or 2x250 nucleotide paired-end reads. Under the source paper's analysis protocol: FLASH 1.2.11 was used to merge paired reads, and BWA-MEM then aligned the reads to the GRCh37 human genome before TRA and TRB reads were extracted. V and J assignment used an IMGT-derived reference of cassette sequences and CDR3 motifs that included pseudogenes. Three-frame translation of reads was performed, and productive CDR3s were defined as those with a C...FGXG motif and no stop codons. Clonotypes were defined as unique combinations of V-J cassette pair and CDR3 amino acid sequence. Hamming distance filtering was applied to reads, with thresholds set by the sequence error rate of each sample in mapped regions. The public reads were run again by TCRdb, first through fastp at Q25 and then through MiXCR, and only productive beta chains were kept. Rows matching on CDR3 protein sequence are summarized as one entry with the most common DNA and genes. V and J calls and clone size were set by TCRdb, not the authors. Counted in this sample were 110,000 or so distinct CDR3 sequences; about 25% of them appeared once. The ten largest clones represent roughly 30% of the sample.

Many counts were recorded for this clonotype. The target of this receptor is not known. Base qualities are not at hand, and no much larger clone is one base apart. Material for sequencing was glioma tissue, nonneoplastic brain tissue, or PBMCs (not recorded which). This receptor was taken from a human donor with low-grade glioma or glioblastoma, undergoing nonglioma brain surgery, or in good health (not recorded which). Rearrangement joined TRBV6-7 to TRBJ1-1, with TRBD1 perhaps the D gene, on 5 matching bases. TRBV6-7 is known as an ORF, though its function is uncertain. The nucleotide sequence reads TGTGCCAGCAGTTACTCAGGGGAACCTGAAACTGAAGCTTTCTTT. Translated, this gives CASSYSGEPETEAFF.